A single sample gave rise to the 20 T cell receptor beta chains below, sequenced in a study of control samples from healthy donors and cancer patients. Profiling relied on immunoSEQ multiplex PCR, and the TCRdb table lists in-frame clones only, not all of them. The sample records approximately 66,000 clones, around 90% being singletons. The sequencing sample was made of PBMCs. These receptors were obtained from a man in his sixties with colorectal cancer.

The genes are TRBV28 and TRBJ1-1; D may be TRBD1 (5 bases). The CDR3 contains 14 residues. Germline CDR1 is MDHEN and CDR2 is SYDVKM. V was trimmed by 2 bases and J by 4 bases, leaving 11 bases between them. CDR3 in amino acids: CASSLPRQITEAFF. The CDR3 nucleotides are TGTGCCAGCAGTTTACCCCGACAGATCACTGAAGCTTTCTTT. The whole variable domain, remainder taken from reference TRBV28 and TRBJ1-1, is DVKVTQSSRYLVKRTGEKVFLECVQDMDHENMFWYRQDPGLGLRLIYFSYDVKMKEKGDIPEGYSVSREKKERFSLILESASTNQTSMYLCASSLPRQITEAFFGQGTRLTVV.

J is TRBJ2-1 and V is TRBV30, with 9 nucleotides matching TRBD2. This CDR3 has 14 amino acids. Trimming took 0 bases from V and 6 from J; bases not matched to a gene: 3. Per germline, CDR1 GTSNPN and CDR2 SVGIG (reference sequence). The CDR3 region has the DNA TGTGCCTGGAGTGTTGGCGGGGGGGCCAATGAGCAGTTCTTC. Protein: CAWSVGGGANEQFF.

The chain recombines TRBV5-6 with TRBJ1-5; TRBD1 might be the D (5 bases). V was cut by 1 base and J by 7 bases, with 15 bases left in between. The CDR3 covers 15 residues. Germline CDR1 SGHDT, CDR2 YYEEEE. Here the CDR3 DNA reads TGTGCCAGCAGCTTGAACGGACTCCAGGGCCAGCCCCAGCATTTT. Its translation: CASSLNGLQGQPQHF.

V is TRBV6-6 and J is TRBJ2-7; no clear D. Per the germline V gene, CDR1 is MNHNY and CDR2 is SVGAGI (reference sequence). The length of the CDR3 is 15 residues. Trimming took 2 bases from V and 0 from J, leaving 11 bases between them. The CDR3 DNA follows: TGTGCCAGCAGTTACAGTGTACGGAGCTCCTACGAGCAGTACTTC. This sequence encodes CASSYSVRSSYEQYF.

The rearrangement links TRBV21-1 to TRBJ2-1; the table's D gene call, TRBD2, was not cross checked with the DNA. TRBV21-1 is a pseudogene locus. The CDR3 is made up of 15 amino acids. The DNA for the CDR3 is TGTGCCAGCCCAAACTCGACTAGCGGGGGGGTTTGGCAGTTCTTC. Its translation is CASPNSTSGGVWQFF.

The chain employs TRBV6-5 and TRBJ1-5; possibly TRBD1 for D (5 bases). Germline V gene lookup returns CDR1 MNHEY and CDR2 SVGAGI. Deletions cut 6 bases from V and 0 bases from J, with 12 bases between. The length of the CDR3 is 15 residues. In nucleotides, the CDR3 is TGTGCCAGCAGGGGGGACGGTAGTAGCAATCAGCCCCAGCATTTT. As protein: CASRGDGSSNQPQHF.

V gene TRBV5-4 combines with J gene TRBJ2-2, with D perhaps TRBD1 (6 bases). Per the germline V gene, CDR1 is SGHNT and CDR2 is YYREEE (reference sequence). The V gene lost 4 bases and the J gene lost 6 bases, with 13 bases spanning the gap. The CDR3 is made up of 14 amino acids. The CDR3 DNA reads TGTGCCAGCAGCGAACAGGGTAACCCCGGGGAGCTGTTTTTT. Translation: CASSEQGNPGELFF.

The chain combines TRBV19 with TRBJ2-3, with no clear D. The germline V gene encodes CDR1 LNHDA and CDR2 SQIVND (reference sequence). Deletions cut 10 bases from V and 6 bases from J, with 17 bases between. This CDR3 comprises 13 residues. The chain's CDR3 is CATASGLPDTQYF. CDR3 bases: TGTGCCACCGCCTCTGGGCTCCCTGATACGCAGTATTTT.

V and J are TRBV5-1 and TRBJ1-1; no clear D. This CDR3 is built from 14 residues. Looked up from germline, CDR1 is SGHRS and CDR2 is YFSETQ. V dropped 0 bases and J dropped 4 bases, with 10 bases sitting between them. The CDR3 DNA reads as TGCGCCAGCAGCTTGGCGCCGCTTATCACTGAAGCTTTCTTT. Translation gives CASSLAPLITEAFF.

V gene TRBV10-3 combines with J gene TRBJ2-1, with D possibly matching TRBD2 (6 bases). Trimming pared 6 bases from V and 0 bases from J, leaving 18 bases between. CDR3 length: 17 residues. In germline, CDR1 is ENHRY, CDR2 SYGVKD. The CDR3 coding sequence is TGTGCCATCAGAGGAGGGAGTAGCTATAGCTCCTACAATGAGCAGTTCTTC. This codes for CAIRGGSSYSSYNEQFF.

The V call is TRBV5-1, the J call TRBJ2-7; TRBD1 agrees at 9 bases. CDR1 SGHRS and CDR2 YFSETQ come from the germline V gene. The J segment lost 3 bases and the V segment lost 3 bases, leaving 4 bases of the junction unmatched. This CDR3 is built from 14 residues. The CDR3 sequence: CASSWGQGYYEQYF. The CDR3 nucleotides read TGCGCCAGCAGCTGGGGACAGGGTTACTACGAGCAGTACTTC.

This clone was recorded only once. The chain employs TRBV10-3 and TRBJ1-3; D unresolved. Trimming took off 6 bases at V and 0 bases at J, with 6 bases between the two ends. In germline, CDR1 is ENHRY, CDR2 SYGVKD. The CDR3 is 13 amino acids. Written as DNA, the CDR3 is TGTGCCATCAGGGGTCCCTCTGGAAACACCATATATTTT. Its translation: CAIRGPSGNTIYF.

As to this clone: This sample includes further DNA sequences coding for the same CDR3. The CDR3 region is CASSVAGTASYEQYF. DNA of the CDR3: TGTGCCAGCAGCGTAGCTGGGACAGCTTCCTACGAGCAGTACTTC. V gene TRBV9 combines with J gene TRBJ2-7; 7 positions agree with TRBD1. CDR3 length equals 15 residues. V lost 0 bases and J lost 1; bases outside the gene matches: 4. Per the germline V gene, CDR1 is SGDLS and CDR2 is YYNGEE.

The J gene is TRBJ2-3, the V gene TRBV15, with 8 nucleotides matching TRBD2. Trimming removed 5 bases from V and 4 bases from J; junction bases left unmatched: 2. The CDR3 is 13 residues long. From germline, CDR1 is LNHNV and CDR2 YYDKDF (reference sequence). CDR3 in amino acids: CATSHSGADTQYF. CDR3 nucleotide sequence: TGTGCCACCAGCCATAGCGGGGCAGATACGCAGTATTTT.

The V gene is TRBV3-1 (or the pseudogene TRBV3-2), the J gene TRBJ2-6; 8 nucleotides line up with TRBD1. The CDR3 runs to 16 residues. Germline values: CDR1 LGHDT, CDR2 YNNKEL (reference sequence). With V trimmed by 3 bases and J by 4 bases, 5 bases remained unmatched. CDR3 DNA: TGTGCCAGCAGCCAGCCCCGGACAGGGGGGGCCAACGTCCTGACTTTC. Translating gives CASSQPRTGGANVLTF.

The rearrangement joins TRBV7-9 to TRBJ2-5, with 9 positions matching TRBD2. The germline gives CDR1 SEHNR, CDR2 FQNEAQ (reference sequence). There are 16 residues in the CDR3. Trimming removed 4 bases from V and 1 base from J; junction bases left unmatched: 7. CDR3 in DNA: TGTGCCAGCAGCTCATCCACAGCGGGGGGCCAAGAGACCCAGTACTTC. This codes for CASSSSTAGGQETQYF. Complete variable domain (other parts from reference TRBV7-9 and TRBJ2-5): DTGVSQNPRHKITKRGQNVTFRCDPISEHNRLYWYRQTLGQGPEFLTYFQNEAQLEKSRLLSDRFSAERPKGSFSTLEIQRTEQGDSAMYLCASSSSTAGGQETQYFGPGTRLLVL.

This clone was counted a single time. The sample has other DNA sequences that encode this CDR3 too. This rearrangement joins TRBV4-1 to TRBJ1-1; unclear D gene. With 3 bases removed from V and 1 base from J, the gap between germline ends came to 9 bases. CDR1 MGHRA and CDR2 YSYEKL come from the germline V gene. The CDR3 is 14 residues long. CDR3 sequence reads: CASSQRGGNTEAFF. The CDR3 region has the DNA TGCGCCAGCAGCCAGCGCGGCGGGAACACTGAAGCTTTCTTT.

This chain uses TRBV19 with TRBJ2-3; D may correspond to TRBD1 or TRBD2 (6 bases each). The V and J ends lost 4 bases and 6 bases respectively, with 17 bases between them. The germline V gene encodes CDR1 LNHDA and CDR2 SQIVND (reference sequence). CDR3 length: 15 amino acids. The chain's CDR3 is CASSNRAGRRDTQYF. DNA of the CDR3: TGTGCCAGTAGTAACAGGGCAGGGAGGAGGGATACGCAGTATTTT.

The V and J genes are TRBV12-5 and TRBJ2-5, with 7 bases aligning to TRBD1. The CDR3 runs 15 residues. V shed 1 base, J shed 1 base, and the junction held 3 bases outside the gene matches. The germline V gene has CDR1 LGHNT and CDR2 FRNRAP. CDR3: CASGLAAGGQETQYF. The CDR3, as DNA: TGTGCTAGTGGTTTGGCCGCAGGGGGCCAAGAGACCCAGTACTTC.

The chain couples TRBV3-1 (or the pseudogene TRBV3-2) to TRBJ2-7; 9 bases align to TRBD2. V was pared by 6 bases and J by 0 bases, with 12 bases of the junction left unmatched. Germline CDR1 LGHDT, CDR2 YNNKEL (reference sequence). There are 17 residues in the CDR3. The CDR3, as DNA: TGTGCCAGCAGTGAACGGGCTAGCGGGGTGAACTCCTACGAGCAGTACTTC. As protein: CASSERASGVNSYEQYF.